The clone carrying this TCR beta chain was counted a single time. This record comes from a study of blood T cell repertoires in COVID-19. Authors' methods: Scientists estimated how many nucleated cells there were by amplifying reference gene primers. The table came from immunoSEQ multiplex PCR; TCRdb's copy has only in-frame clones and leaves some out. Clone size and the V and J calls come from that table; the DNA yielded D and trimming. Of 50,000 to 55,000 clones in the sample, 86% were seen once. V was trimmed by 4 bases and J by 2 bases, leaving 15 bases between them. The CDR3 loop spans 15 amino acids. Germline CDR1 and CDR2: LNHNV and YYDKDF (reference sequence).

The specimen was peripheral blood. The chain joins TRBV15 to TRBJ2-7; D is uncertain. The receptor was derived from an elderly man with acute or convalescent COVID-19. Here the CDR3 reads CATSTRQAFTYEQYF. The DNA for the CDR3 is TGTGCCACCAGCACCCGCCAGGCCTTTACCTACGAGCAGTACTTC.